The present entry profiles one T cell receptor beta chain with its context. The antigen remains unidentified. The data are from a study of shared clonotypes between healthy human individuals. Study context: The composition of the donors was a couple of women and a few men aged 18 to 49. Study findings and constraints: Generation probability values for non-shared clonotypes were lower than those for clonotypes shared by all four donors. Investigators collected only blood, and repertoires in tissues likely differ. Represented diversity, genetic and exposure-history alike, was limited by few donors.

Trimming left V 0 bases short and J 2 bases short, with 11 bases between. CDR1 and CDR2 (germline): MRHNA, SNTAGT. This CDR3 is 15 amino acids long. The data were produced by immunoSEQ multiplex PCR, yet TCRdb's version contains in-frame clones alone and is incomplete. The table shows roughly 380,000 clones, with about 96% occurring only once. The sequenced material came from memory CD8+ T cells sorted from blood. Noted subset: CD45RO+ cells pooled with CCR7-negative TemRA cells. This chain uses TRBV6-4 with TRBJ2-7; D is ambiguous. The origin of this receptor is a young man in good health. The CDR3 spells CASSDSRIQAYEQYF. CDR3 sequence (DNA): TGTGCCAGCAGTGACTCAAGGATACAAGCCTACGAGCAGTACTTC.